This T cell receptor beta chain was captured in a study of neoadjuvant anti-PD-1 for oral cavity cancer. Study in general: Patients without progression received a fourth nivolumab dose around day 43, then surgical resection on days 50-56.

This CDR3 comprises 21 residues. CDR1 and CDR2 (germline): LNHDA, SQIVND (reference sequence). The germline V and J ends were trimmed by 6 bases and 0 bases, with 30 bases remaining between them. Assay used: immunoSEQ multiplex PCR; TCRdb lists only in-frame clones, some missing. Seen here are around 68,000 clones, 80% to 90% observed once, and the top ten hold around 2.7%. Regarding time point: after neoadjuvant nivolumab, at surgical resection. Patients were newly diagnosed with stage II-IVA oral cavity squamous cell carcinoma without prior systemic or radiation treatment. Patients had HPV-negative, locally advanced oral cavity squamous cell carcinoma. PBMCs were not maintained or expanded in culture before analysis.

The sequencing here drew on PBMCs, taken after nivolumab (anti-PD-1) treatment. This sequence originates from a person between 40 and 79 years old with oral cavity squamous cell carcinoma. The rearrangement joins TRBV19 to TRBJ1-3; perhaps TRBD1 as D (5 bases). CDR3 in amino acids: CASRNAYRGARTLNSGNTIYF. The CDR3 nucleotides read TGTGCCAGTAGGAATGCTTATCGAGGGGCTCGGACGCTCAACTCTGGAAACACCATATATTTT.